The clone carrying this T cell receptor (beta chain) was detected only a few times. Each CDR3 protein is one row after TCRdb ran MiXCR on the RT-PCR reads. Of about a million distinct CDR3 sequences in the sample, roughly 18% were seen once. This specimen comes from a study of patients and donors after allogeneic stem cell transplantation. With V trimmed by 1 base and J by 2 bases, 2 bases remained unmatched. The CDR3 totals 16 residues. Germline V gene lookup returns CDR1 LGHNA and CDR2 YNFKEQ. The chain carries TRBV4-2 and TRBJ2-2, with TRBD2 identical over 9 bases. Sample: blood, either unsorted or a sorted T cell fraction (not recorded which). The sequence came from a human donor who was either an allogeneic HSCT recipient or a stem cell or donor lymphocyte infusion donor (not recorded which). It is not recorded whose cells these are; they may come from a transplant donor. CDR3 sequence: CASSQGSGGNTGELFF. For the CDR3, the DNA is TGTGCCAGCAGCCAAGGTAGCGGGGGCAACACCGGGGAGCTGTTTTTT.